This T cell receptor (beta chain) was sequenced for a study of CD8 T cells in ankylosing spondylitis. This clonotype was seen more than once but under ten times. The antigen is not known. V was trimmed by 6 bases and J by 8 bases, leaving 26 bases between them. CDR1 is SGHTA and CDR2 is FQGNSA in the germline V gene. The CDR3 is 17 residues long. TCRdb passed the 5' RACE reads through MiXCR, listing each CDR3 protein once. The sample includes 500,000 to 650,000 distinct CDR3 sequences, approximately 5.3% of them seen just once. General study findings and limits: Apparently characteristic of ankylosing spondylitis blood was a TCR beta motif (about 8 highly homologous variants).

The sample consisted of blood, either unsorted or a sorted T cell fraction (not recorded which). This TCR was sampled from a male donor with ankylosing spondylitis. The chain combines TRBV7-2 with TRBJ2-1, with D maybe TRBD1 (5 bases). The CDR3 loop is CASSYPPGQRTGYEQFF. The CDR3 DNA reads TGTGCCAGCAGTTATCCCCCTGGACAACGGACCGGCTATGAGCAGTTCTTC. The full variable domain, in which reference TRBV7-2 and TRBJ2-1 provide the parts outside the CDR3, is GAGVSQSPSNKVTEKGKDVELRCDPISGHTALYWYRQSLGQGLEFLIYFQGNSAPDKSGLPSDRFSAERTGGSVSTLTIQRTQQEDSAVYLCASSYPPGQRTGYEQFFGPGTRLTVL.